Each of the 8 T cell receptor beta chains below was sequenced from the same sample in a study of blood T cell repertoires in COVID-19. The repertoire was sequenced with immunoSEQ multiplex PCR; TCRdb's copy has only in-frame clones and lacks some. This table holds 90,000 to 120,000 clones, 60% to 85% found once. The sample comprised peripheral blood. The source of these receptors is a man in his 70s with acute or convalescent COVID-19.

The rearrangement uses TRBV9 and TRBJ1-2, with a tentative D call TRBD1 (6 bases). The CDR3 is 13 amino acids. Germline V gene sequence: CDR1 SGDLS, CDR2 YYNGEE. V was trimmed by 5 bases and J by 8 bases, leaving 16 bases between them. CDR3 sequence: CASSATGTRGYTF. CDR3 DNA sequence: TGTGCCAGCAGTGCAACAGGGACACGGGGCTACACCTTC.

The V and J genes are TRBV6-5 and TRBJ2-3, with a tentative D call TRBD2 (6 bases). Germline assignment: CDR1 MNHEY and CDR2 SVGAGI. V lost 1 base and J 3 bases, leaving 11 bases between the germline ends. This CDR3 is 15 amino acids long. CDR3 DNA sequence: TGTGCCAGCAGTTACTGGGCAAGCGGGACAGATACGCAGTATTTT. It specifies CASSYWASGTDTQYF.

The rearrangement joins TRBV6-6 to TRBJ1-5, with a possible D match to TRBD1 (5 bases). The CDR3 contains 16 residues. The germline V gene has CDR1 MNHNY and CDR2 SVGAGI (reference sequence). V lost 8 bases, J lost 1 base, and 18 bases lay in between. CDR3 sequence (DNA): TGTGCCAGCGGTCACCGGGGGGGTTCCAGCAATCAGCCCCAGCATTTT. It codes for CASGHRGGSSNQPQHF.

CDR3 nucleotide sequence: TGTGCCAGCTCAGCATCATCGACAGGGAATGGCTACACCTTC. Encoded protein: CASSASSTGNGYTF. The gene calls are TRBV18 and TRBJ1-2, with TRBD1 matching 7 bases. Germline V gene sequence: CDR1 KGHSH, CDR2 LQKENI. CDR3 length: 14 amino acids. V was clipped by 5 bases and J by 6 bases; unmatched bases: 9.

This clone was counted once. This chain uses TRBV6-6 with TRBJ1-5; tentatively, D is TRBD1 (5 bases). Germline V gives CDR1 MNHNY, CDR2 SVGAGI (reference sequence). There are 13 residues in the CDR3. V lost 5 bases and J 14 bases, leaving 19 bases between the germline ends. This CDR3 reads CASSHPWQGHEHF. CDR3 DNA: TGTGCCAGCAGTCACCCGTGGCAGGGCCATGAGCATTTT.

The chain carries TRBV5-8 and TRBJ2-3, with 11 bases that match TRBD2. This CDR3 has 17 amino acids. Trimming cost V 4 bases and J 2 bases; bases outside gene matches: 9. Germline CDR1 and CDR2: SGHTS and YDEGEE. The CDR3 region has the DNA TGTGCCAGCAGCCCGATAATAGCGGGAGGGAACACAGATACGCAGTATTTT. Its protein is CASSPIIAGGNTDTQYF. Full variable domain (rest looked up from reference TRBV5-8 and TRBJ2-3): EAGVTQSPTHLIKTRGQQATLRCSPISGHTSVYWYQQALGLGLQFLLWYDEGEERNRGNFPPRFSGRQFPNYSSELNVNALELEDSALYLCASSPIIAGGNTDTQYFGPGTRLTVL.

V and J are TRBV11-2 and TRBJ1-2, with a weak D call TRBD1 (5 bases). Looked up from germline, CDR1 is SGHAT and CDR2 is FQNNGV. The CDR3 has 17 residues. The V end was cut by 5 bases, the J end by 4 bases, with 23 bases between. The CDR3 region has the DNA TGTGCCAGCAGCCAAACGCGGGGCGCGGGATGGGGCTATGGCTACACCTTC. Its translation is CASSQTRGAGWGYGYTF.

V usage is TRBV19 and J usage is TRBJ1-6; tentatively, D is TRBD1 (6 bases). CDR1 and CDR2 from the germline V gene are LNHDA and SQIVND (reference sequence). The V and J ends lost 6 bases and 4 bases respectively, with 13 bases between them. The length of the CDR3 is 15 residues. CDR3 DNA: TGTGCCAGTAGCGACAAACAGGGTTATAATTCACCCCTCCACTTT. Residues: CASSDKQGYNSPLHF. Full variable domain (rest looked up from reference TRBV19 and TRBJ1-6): DGGITQSPKYLFRKEGQNVTLSCEQNLNHDAMYWYRQDPGQGLRLIYYSQIVNDFQKGDIAEGYSVSREKKESFPLTVTSAQKNPTAFYLCASSDKQGYNSPLHFGNGTRLTVT.